Each of the 9 T cell receptor beta chains below was sequenced from the same sample in a study of blood T cells in healthy people across ages. Next came a second PCR, run for roughly 6 to 11 cycles, which used a sample-barcoded 5' primer along with a J-beta primer mix. Via MiXCR, TCRdb re-called the 5' RACE reads, giving one row per CDR3 protein. The repertoire has some 850,000 distinct CDR3 sequences, roughly 24% of them found once; the top ten carry 3%. This same sample was also part of a study on T cells of mothers and their children.

Sequences were obtained from blood. The receptors shown here come from a boy aged 5-17 years in good health.

CDR3 amino acids: CASRTHGGGAAGELFF. For the CDR3, the DNA is TGTGCCAGCAGGACCCACGGGGGAGGGGCGGCCGGGGAGCTGTTTTTT. The J gene is TRBJ2-2, the V gene TRBV27; TRBD2 matches 7 bases. Germline V CDR1 and CDR2: MNHEY, SMNVEV (reference sequence). CDR3 length: 16 amino acids. Losses at the gene ends were 6 bases for V and 6 bases for J; bases not matched to a gene: 13.

In regard to this clonotype: At one of its ends the junction is not consistent with the germline gene, which may arise from a read error. The chain couples TRBV6-1 to TRBJ2-1; 9 bases are shared with TRBD2. CDR1 MNHNS and CDR2 SASEGT come from the germline V gene. The CDR3 covers 15 residues. The CDR3 is CASREGGGAYNEQFF. For the CDR3, the DNA is TGTGCCAGCAGGGAAGGCGGGGGGGCCTACAATGAGCAGTTCTTC.

V usage is TRBV3-1 and J usage is TRBJ2-2; 8 bases are shared with TRBD1. The junction had 10 bases not matched to a gene; V was cut back by 1 base and J by 6 bases. The CDR3 spans 17 residues. Germline-derived CDR1 and CDR2 are LGHDT and YNNKEL (reference sequence). The CDR3 is CASSQGTGTGGPGELFF. The CDR3 region has the DNA TGTGCCAGCAGCCAAGGGACCGGGACAGGAGGACCCGGGGAGCTGTTTTTT. Filled out from reference TRBV3-1 and TRBJ2-2, the complete variable domain reads DTAVSQTPKYLVTQMGNDKSIKCEQNLGHDTMYWYKQDSKKFLKIMFSYNNKELIINETVPNRFSPKSPDKAHLNLHINSLELGDSAVYFCASSQGTGTGGPGELFFGEGSRLTVL.

The V call is TRBV2, the J call TRBJ1-1; D gene ambiguous. The CDR3 extends over 13 amino acids. Per the germline V gene, CDR1 is SNHLY and CDR2 is FYNNEI. With 8 bases removed from V and 1 base from J, the gap between germline ends came to 11 bases. CDR3 sequence reads: CASRRERNTEAFF. The CDR3 DNA follows: TGTGCCAGCCGGAGGGAGAGGAACACTGAAGCTTTCTTT.

For this clonotype: At one end the junction does not follow the germline gene, possibly because of a read error. The V call is TRBV7-6, the J call TRBJ2-7; 7 bases line up with TRBD2. The CDR3 loop spans 15 amino acids. Germline values: CDR1 SGHVS, CDR2 FNYEAQ. The CDR3 nucleotides read TGTGCCAGCAGCCCTAGTGGGGAGGGGTCCTCCGAGCAGTACTTC. Protein: CASSPSGEGSSEQYF. Complete variable domain (other parts from reference TRBV7-6 and TRBJ2-7): GAGVSQSPRYKVTKRGQDVALRCDPISGHVSLYWYRQALGQGPEFLTYFNYEAQQDKSGLPNDRFSAERPEGSISTLTIQRTEQRDSAMYRCASSPSGEGSSEQYFGPGTRLTVT.

This clonotype has just a few counts. The chain carries TRBV7-6 and TRBJ1-1, with D maybe TRBD1 (5 bases). Germline lookup yields CDR1 SGHVS and CDR2 FNYEAQ. This CDR3 has 12 amino acids. The V gene lost 3 bases and the J gene lost 8 bases, with 10 bases spanning the gap. CDR3 region: CASSLGDGEAFF. The CDR3 coding sequence is TGTGCCAGCAGCTTGGGGGACGGGGAAGCTTTCTTT.

This rearrangement joins TRBV28 to TRBJ1-1; D is unresolved. CDR1 is MDHEN, CDR2 SYDVKM, per germline. The V gene lost 6 bases and the J gene lost 1 base, with 9 bases spanning the gap. This CDR3 is built from 13 residues. DNA for the CDR3: TGTGCCAGCAGCCCCATCGGGAACACTGAAGCTTTCTTT. Protein: CASSPIGNTEAFF.

This clonotype appeared many times. J is TRBJ2-7 and V is TRBV20-1; 7 bases match TRBD1. Per germline, CDR1 DFQATT and CDR2 SNEGSKA (reference sequence). The CDR3 loop spans 12 amino acids. V lost 5 bases to trimming and J lost 2 bases; unmatched junction nucleotides: 3. The CDR3 here is CSAHQGAYEQYF. CDR3 DNA: TGCAGTGCTCATCAGGGGGCCTACGAGCAGTACTTC.

This clonotype was seen repeatedly, ten times or more. The chain links TRBV5-1 to TRBJ2-4; the match to TRBD2 covers 11 bases. J was trimmed by 7 bases and V by 7 bases; bases with no gene match: 16. CDR1 SGHRS and CDR2 YFSETQ come from the germline V gene. The CDR3 has 17 residues. The DNA for the CDR3 is TGCGCCAGCCGGGCTAGCGGGGGGCAGCCCCTGGTTAACATTCAGTACTTC. Its translation: CASRASGGQPLVNIQYF.